This TCR beta chain was obtained from a study of shared clonotypes between healthy human individuals. Method: immunoSEQ multiplex PCR; TCRdb's copy keeps in-frame clones and lacks some. The sample has around 720,000 clones, approximately 73% seen once. The CDR3 extends over 15 amino acids. Germline lookup yields CDR1 SGHRS and CDR2 YFSETQ. V lost 0 bases, J lost 4 bases, and 13 bases lay in between. This receptor was obtained from a woman in her twenties or thirties in good health. Specimen: memory CD4+ T cells sorted from blood. The subset was: CD45RA-negative fraction. The genes are TRBV5-1 and TRBJ2-5; maybe TRBD2 (6 bases). CDR3 sequence: CASSLVGLGGETQYF. The DNA for the CDR3 is TGCGCCAGCAGCTTGGTAGGACTGGGGGGAGAGACCCAGTACTTC.